One sample yielded the 14 T cell receptor beta chains listed below, sequenced in a study of cytomegalovirus exposure and HLA in healthy donors. Assay: immunoSEQ multiplex PCR; the TCRdb copy retains only in-frame clones and omits some. Of 43,000 or so clones in the sample, about 93% were seen once. Material: PBMCs. The source is a man younger than 35 in good health and CMV-seronegative.

The chain recombines TRBV14 with TRBJ1-1; D not resolved. There are 15 residues in the CDR3. Deletions cut 1 base from V and 9 bases from J, with 18 bases between. From germline, CDR1 is SGHDN and CDR2 FVKESK. The CDR3 nucleotides read TGTGCCAGCAGCCAAGGGTTCGGGGAGCTGATAAAAGCTTTCTTT. Amino acid sequence: CASSQGFGELIKAFF.

The V gene is TRBV6-1, the J gene TRBJ2-3, with D possibly TRBD2 on 5 matching bases. Germline loops: CDR1 MNHNS, CDR2 SASEGT. The V end lost 7 bases, the J end lost 2 bases, and 16 bases lay between the germline ends. This CDR3 has 15 amino acids. The DNA of the CDR3 is TGTGCCAGCAACCTGGAGGAGTCTCACACAGATACGCAGTATTTT. Protein product: CASNLEESHTDTQYF.

This chain links TRBV19 with TRBJ2-1; 8 bases are a match to TRBD2. CDR3 length equals 15 residues. CDR1 is LNHDA, CDR2 SQIVND, per germline (reference sequence). With V trimmed by 8 bases and J by 2 bases, 8 bases remained unmatched. The CDR3 region is CASRERELAYNEQFF. The CDR3 DNA sequence: TGTGCCAGTCGAGAGCGGGAGTTGGCCTACAATGAGCAGTTCTTC.

The V call is TRBV7-2, the J call TRBJ2-7; 10 nucleotides match TRBD2. The germline V gene has CDR1 SGHTA and CDR2 FQGNSA. CDR3 size: 14 residues. V gave up 5 bases and J gave up 6 bases; unmatched junction bases: 7. The CDR3 DNA reads as TGTGCCAGCAGCCCAAGCGGGAGGGCTGGCGAGCAGTACTTC. Its translation: CASSPSGRAGEQYF.

A word on this clone: This may be a read error, as it is one base from a much larger clone. This rearrangement joins TRBV5-4 to TRBJ2-1; 7 nucleotides match TRBD1. The CDR3 is 14 residues long. Germline CDR1 SGHNT, CDR2 YYREEE (reference sequence). As DNA, the CDR3 is TGTGTCAGCAGCAGGGCCGGGACAGACAATGAGCAGTTCTTC. It specifies CVSSRAGTDNEQFF.

V gene TRBV11-2 combines with J gene TRBJ2-5; D might be TRBD1 (6 bases). Germline CDR1 is SGHAT and CDR2 is FQNNGV. The CDR3 contains 14 residues. V lost 4 bases and J lost 4, with 13 bases in between. The CDR3, as DNA: TGTGCCAGCAGCTCCCCGGGACACGGAGAGACCCAGTACTTC. This sequence encodes CASSSPGHGETQYF.

The chain employs TRBV18 and TRBJ2-7; D possibly corresponds to TRBD2 (7 bases). This CDR3 is 16 amino acids long. Trimming removed 3 bases at V and 4 bases at J, with 19 bases between. Germline CDR1 KGHSH, CDR2 LQKENI. CDR3 residues: CASSPLGGRHDYEQYF. The CDR3 DNA is TGTGCCAGCTCACCGCTGGGGGGGCGACACGATTACGAGCAGTACTTC.

V is TRBV7-3 and J is TRBJ2-3; 13 bases are a match to TRBD2. The germline V gene has CDR1 SGHTA and CDR2 FQGTGA. Trimming cost V 5 bases and J 4 bases; bases outside gene matches: 6. The CDR3 runs 16 residues. The CDR3 protein is CASSPRTSGGADTQYF. The DNA of the CDR3 is TGTGCCAGCAGCCCGAGGACTAGCGGGGGCGCAGATACGCAGTATTTT.

The chain couples TRBV10-3 to TRBJ1-2, with D hard to call. This CDR3 spans 15 amino acids. CDR1 ENHRY and CDR2 SYGVKD come from the germline V gene. The germline V and J ends were trimmed by 3 bases and 1 base, with 12 bases remaining between them. In DNA form, the CDR3 reads TGTGCCATCAGTGATTCCATTTGGAGTAACTATGGCTACACCTTC. It translates to CAISDSIWSNYGYTF.

The chain uses TRBV7-2 and TRBJ2-3, with D possibly TRBD2 on 5 matching bases. In germline, CDR1 is SGHTA, CDR2 FQGNSA. Trimming cost V 5 bases and J 0 bases, with 9 bases left between them. The CDR3 totals 14 residues. CDR3: CASSPGLSTDTQYF. The CDR3 DNA reads as TGTGCCAGCAGCCCCGGACTGAGCACAGATACGCAGTATTTT. The full variable domain, completed using reference TRBV7-2 and TRBJ2-3, is GAGVSQSPSNKVTEKGKDVELRCDPISGHTALYWYRQSLGQGLEFLIYFQGNSAPDKSGLPSDRFSAERTGGSVSTLTIQRTQQEDSAVYLCASSPGLSTDTQYFGPGTRLTVL.

This clone was seen a single time. The chain has TRBV4-1 and TRBJ1-3; the D is unclear. The ends were cut back, 0 bases at V and 0 bases at J, with 12 bases in the middle. The CDR3 runs 17 residues. Per germline, CDR1 MGHRA and CDR2 YSYEKL. CDR3 residues: CASSQDMYRGSGNTIYF. Written as DNA, the CDR3 is TGCGCCAGCAGCCAAGATATGTATCGAGGCTCTGGAAACACCATATATTTT.

The V call is TRBV6-5, the J call TRBJ1-1; unclear D gene. CDR1 and CDR2 (germline): MNHEY, SVGAGI. V was pared by 2 bases and J by 0 bases, with 7 bases between. The length of the CDR3 is 14 residues. CDR3 in DNA: TGTGCCAGCAGTTACACGGTAATGAACACTGAAGCTTTCTTT. It translates to CASSYTVMNTEAFF.

V is TRBV6-4 and J is TRBJ1-1; TRBD1 is a possible D gene (6 bases). CDR1 and CDR2 (germline): MRHNA, SNTAGT. The V end lost 1 base, the J end lost 7 bases, and 10 bases lay between the germline ends. The CDR3 is made up of 13 amino acids. The chain's CDR3 is CASSDFLGGEAFF. CDR3 in DNA: TGTGCCAGCAGTGACTTCCTAGGGGGTGAAGCTTTCTTT.

The gene calls are TRBV5-5 and TRBJ2-5; unclear D gene. V lost 0 bases to trimming and J lost 0 bases, with 12 bases between them. The CDR3 extends over 16 amino acids. The germline V gene encodes CDR1 SGHKS and CDR2 YYEKEE (reference sequence). CDR3 residues: CASSLESFADQETQYF. The CDR3 bases are TGTGCCAGCAGCTTGGAATCGTTTGCGGACCAAGAGACCCAGTACTTC.